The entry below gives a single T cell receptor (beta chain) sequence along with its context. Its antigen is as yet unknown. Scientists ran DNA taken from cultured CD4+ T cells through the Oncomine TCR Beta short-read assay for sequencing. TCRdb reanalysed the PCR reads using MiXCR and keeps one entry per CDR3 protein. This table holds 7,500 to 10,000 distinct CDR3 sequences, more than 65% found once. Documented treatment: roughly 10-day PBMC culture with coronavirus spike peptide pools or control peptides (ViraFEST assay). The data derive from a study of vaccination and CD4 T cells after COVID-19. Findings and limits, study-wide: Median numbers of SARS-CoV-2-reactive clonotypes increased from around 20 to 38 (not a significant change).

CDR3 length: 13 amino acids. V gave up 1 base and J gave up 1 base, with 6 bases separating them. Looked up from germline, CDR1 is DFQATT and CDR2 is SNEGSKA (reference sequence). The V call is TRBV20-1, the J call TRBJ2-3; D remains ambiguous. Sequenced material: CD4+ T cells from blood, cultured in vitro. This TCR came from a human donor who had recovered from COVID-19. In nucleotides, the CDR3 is TGCAGTGCTAGAGCGCCGGGCACAGATACGCAGTATTTT. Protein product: CSARAPGTDTQYF.